The 4 T cell receptor beta chains in this list originate from one sample, sequenced in a study of shared clonotypes between healthy human individuals. Some clones are missing from TCRdb's copy, which holds only in-frame ones; the method was immunoSEQ multiplex PCR. The sample consists of 1.5 million to 1.9 million clones, 95% to 99% of them appearing once. The sequenced sample was naive CD4+ T cells sorted from blood. Subset of the sample: CD45RA+ positively selected. Every receptor here comes from a man younger than 45 in good health.

The chain uses TRBV27 and TRBJ2-2; D is perhaps TRBD1 or TRBD2 (9 bases each). This CDR3 spans 20 amino acids. In germline, CDR1 is MNHEY, CDR2 SMNVEV (reference sequence). Trimming pared 5 bases from V and 5 bases from J, leaving 30 bases between. CDR3 nucleotides: TGTGCCAGCAGTCCGAATAGAGGGACAGGGCATCTAGCGGGGACCGGGGAGCTGTTTTTT. Translating it yields CASSPNRGTGHLAGTGELFF.

The V call is TRBV5-1, the J call TRBJ2-5; 8 bases align to TRBD1. Germline-derived CDR1 and CDR2 are SGHRS and YFSETQ. The CDR3 runs 15 residues. The trim removed 0 bases at V and 0 bases at J, leaving 1 base unmatched. This chain's CDR3 is CASSLGTGNQETQYF. CDR3 DNA sequence: TGCGCCAGCAGCTTGGGGACAGGGAACCAAGAGACCCAGTACTTC.

The rearrangement links TRBV25-1 to TRBJ2-5, with D possibly matching TRBD1 (6 bases). Germline CDR1 is MGHDK and CDR2 is SYGVNS. CDR3 length: 15 amino acids. V lost 2 bases, J lost 5 bases, and 15 bases lay in between. This CDR3 is CASSEVTGFGETQYF. CDR3 nucleotide sequence: TGTGCCAGCAGTGAAGTAACAGGGTTTGGGGAGACCCAGTACTTC.

On this clone itself: Different DNA sequences within this sample yield the same CDR3. This rearrangement joins TRBV5-1 to TRBJ2-5; D not resolved. Germline CDR1 and CDR2: SGHRS and YFSETQ. The CDR3 sequence is 14 residues long. V was trimmed by 1 base and J by 2 bases, leaving 9 bases between them. Here the CDR3 reads CASSLSGYQETQYF. As DNA, the CDR3 is TGCGCCAGCAGCTTGTCTGGTTATCAAGAGACCCAGTACTTC.